The 9 T cell receptor beta chains below were found in one sample sequenced in a study of T cells in Graves' hyperthyroidism and ophthalmopathy. Authors of the study amplified TCR beta CDR3 regions from RNA transcripts. HTBI primers were used for first-round RT-PCR of the TCR CDR3. Each CDR3 protein gets one entry after TCRdb re-called the multiplex PCR reads with MiXCR. The table lists some 720,000 distinct CDR3 sequences, about 15% of them singletons, with over 7.5% in the top ten. The specimen was blood. Receptors originate from a young man with Graves' hyperthyroidism.

The chain joins TRBV3-1 to TRBJ2-7, with D perhaps matching TRBD1 or TRBD2 (6 bases each). Germline CDR1 is LGHDT and CDR2 is YNNKEL (reference sequence). CDR3 length: 15 amino acids. V was pared by 1 base and J by 4 bases, with 14 bases between. The chain's CDR3 is CASSQVSSGAYEQYF. Here the CDR3 DNA reads TGTGCCAGCAGCCAAGTCTCTTCGGGGGCTTACGAGCAGTACTTC.

In its sample, this clonotype was seen many times. This chain links TRBV29-1 with TRBJ2-7; 8 nucleotides agree with TRBD1. There are 14 residues in the CDR3. V shed 5 bases, J shed 5 bases, and the junction held 11 bases outside the gene matches. In germline, CDR1 is SQVTM, CDR2 ANQGSEA. Here the CDR3 DNA reads TGCAGCGTTAATGACCAGGGGGCCAGCCACGAGCAGTACTTC. Amino acids: CSVNDQGASHEQYF.

This clonotype was detected a few times. This chain uses TRBV25-1 with TRBJ1-4; no clear D gene. The CDR3 runs to 14 residues. The V end was cut by 3 bases, the J end by 7 bases, with 12 bases between. The germline gives CDR1 MGHDK, CDR2 SYGVNS. The CDR3 DNA follows: TGTGCCAGCAGTGATGCGGGCAACAGTGAAAAACTGTTTTTT. Translated: CASSDAGNSEKLFF.

The sample holds many counts of this clonotype. The chain couples TRBV30 to TRBJ1-4; D gene ambiguous. This CDR3 has 14 amino acids. Germline-derived CDR1 and CDR2 are GTSNPN and SVGIG (reference sequence). Trimming took 3 bases from V and 7 from J, leaving 15 bases between them. The CDR3 here is CAWRTPGLGEKLFF. The CDR3 nucleotides are TGTGCCTGGAGGACCCCCGGTTTGGGTGAAAAACTGTTTTTT.

This clonotype has at least ten counts. CDR3 amino acids: CASSPTSGENNEQFF. The CDR3 nucleotides are TGTGCCAGCAGTCCGACTAGCGGGGAAAACAATGAGCAGTTCTTC. The chain is built from TRBV2 and TRBJ2-1; 11 nucleotides agree with TRBD2. CDR1 and CDR2 from the germline V gene are SNHLY and FYNNEI. Trimming cost V 5 bases and J 5 bases; bases outside gene matches: 5. The CDR3 runs to 15 residues.

This clonotype came up a few times. This chain connects TRBV19 to TRBJ2-1, with 13 bases that match TRBD2. V gave up 6 bases and J gave up 8 bases; unmatched junction bases: 7. The V gene's germline CDR1 is LNHDA and CDR2 SQIVND (reference sequence). The CDR3 has 15 amino acids. CDR3 DNA sequence: TGTGCCAGTAGCAGGACTAGCGGGAGCGGGGATGAGCAGTTCTTC. Amino acids: CASSRTSGSGDEQFF.

The chain combines TRBV6-1 with TRBJ2-2; D remains ambiguous. The germline gives CDR1 MNHNS, CDR2 SASEGT. Trimming stripped 5 bases from V and 1 base from J, with 8 bases between. This CDR3 is built from 14 residues. The CDR3 reads CASSYRLNTGELFF. The CDR3 DNA is TGTGCCAGCAGTTACAGACTGAACACCGGGGAGCTGTTTTTT.

The chain uses TRBV3-1 and TRBJ2-1; D might be TRBD2 (6 bases). This CDR3 is 17 amino acids long. The germline gives CDR1 LGHDT, CDR2 YNNKEL (reference sequence). The V end lost 4 bases, the J end lost 2 bases, and 18 bases lay between the germline ends. CDR3 in amino acids: CASSPWREKGTYNEQFF. The CDR3 nucleotides read TGTGCCAGCAGCCCCTGGAGGGAGAAAGGAACCTACAATGAGCAGTTCTTC.

This clonotype was counted at least ten times. The chain has TRBV30 and TRBJ2-7; tentatively, D is TRBD1 (5 bases). The CDR3 has 12 amino acids. V shed 5 bases and J shed 3 bases, with 11 bases lying between them. Germline V CDR1 and CDR2: GTSNPN, SVGIG (reference sequence). CDR3 coding DNA: TGTGCCTGGGGAAGGGGTCGCTACGAGCAGTACTTC. This gives the protein CAWGRGRYEQYF.